Listed below are T cell receptor beta chains from one sample, sequenced in a study of long-term antiretroviral therapy in people with HIV. Clones were sequenced by immunoSEQ multiplex PCR, and TCRdb holds only the in-frame ones, with some missing. The sample holds approximately 21,000 clones, about four fifths seen once. The specimen was unsorted PBMCs, collected 0.3 years after starting antiretroviral therapy. The origin of the receptors is a man aged 50-60 years with HIV. Each CDR3 is given with its conserved first and last residue. The D gene is left open where the match is weak. Size is stated for part of the rows, as once, few or many counts, or as a class when the clone is expanded.

TRBJ1-1 TRBD1 once TRBV7-9 CASSSPRQGSEAFF TGTGCCAGCAGTTCCCCCAGACAGGGCTCTGAAGCTTTCTTT
TRBJ2-7 TRBD1 NA TRBV4-1 CASSQDPRQGLSYEQYF TGCGCCAGCAGCCAAGACCCGAGACAGGGGTTGTCCTACGAGCAGTACTTC
TRBJ1-5 NA NA TRBV18 CASSPGGMNQPQHF TGTGCCAGCTCACCCGGGGGTATGAATCAGCCCCAGCATTTT
TRBJ1-2 NA NA TRBV30 CAWRGFYGYTF TGTGCCTGGAGGGGCTTTTATGGCTACACCTTC
TRBJ1-2 NA NA TRBV7-2 CASSLATASKGYTF TGTGCCAGCAGCTTAGCCACAGCATCCAAAGGCTACACCTTC
TRBJ1-6 NA NA TRBV15 CATSRADRLEGSPLHF TGTGCCACCAGCAGAGCAGACAGGCTCGAGGGATCACCCCTCCACTTT
TRBJ2-4 TRBD1 NA TRBV18 CASSPYIPGTGGTKNIQYF TGTGCCAGCTCACCCTACATTCCCGGGACAGGGGGAACCAAAAACATTCAGTACTTC
TRBJ1-3 NA NA TRBV5-5 CASSLEGGSGNTIYF TGTGCCAGCAGCTTGGAGGGGGGCTCTGGAAACACCATATATTTT
TRBJ2-7 NA few TRBV28 CASSRLRIWRANRYEQYF TGTGCCAGCAGTCGATTAAGGATCTGGAGGGCAAACAGGTACGAGCAGTACTTC
TRBJ1-5 TRBD1 NA TRBV10-3 CAIQGDNNQPQHF TGTGCCATCCAGGGGGACAACAATCAGCCCCAGCATTTT
TRBJ2-7 NA NA TRBV5-1 CASSLASSYEQYF TGCGCCAGCAGCTTGGCCAGCAGTTACGAGCAGTACTTC
TRBJ1-2 TRBD1 NA TRBV28 CASSSEGGWGYTF TGTGCCAGCAGTTCGGAAGGGGGCTGGGGCTACACCTTC
TRBJ2-5 NA few TRBV5-4 CASSLWAVETQYF TGTGCCAGCAGCTTGTGGGCGGTGGAGACCCAGTACTTC
TRBJ2-7 TRBD2 NA TRBV7-2 CASRRGASYEQYF TGTGCCAGCAGGCGGGGGGCCTCCTACGAGCAGTACTTC
TRBJ2-2 NA once TRBV4-3 CASSQAAGLGTGELFF TGCGCCAGCAGCCAAGCGGCGGGGCTCGGCACCGGGGAGCTGTTTTTT
TRBJ2-1 TRBD2 NA TRBV11-3 CASRDVAGPYNEQFF TGTGCCAGCAGGGACGTAGCGGGGCCCTACAATGAGCAGTTCTTC
TRBJ2-7 NA NA TRBV13 CASSFQGFTPAYEQYF TGTGCCAGCAGCTTTCAGGGATTCACGCCTGCCTACGAGCAGTACTTC
TRBJ2-6 NA once TRBV7-2 CASSPIPSGANVLTF TGTGCCAGCAGTCCAATCCCCTCTGGGGCCAACGTCCTGACTTTC
TRBJ1-2 NA NA TRBV30 CAWSALGVDSSGYTF TGTGCCTGGAGTGCTCTAGGGGTAGACTCTAGTGGCTACACCTTC
TRBJ1-3 NA NA TRBV30 CAWKVPGNTIYF TGTGCCTGGAAAGTGCCCGGAAACACCATATATTTT
TRBJ2-1 NA NA TRBV6-5 CASKEGYYNEQFF TGTGCCAGCAAAGAGGGGTATTACAATGAGCAGTTCTTC
TRBJ2-1 TRBD1 NA TRBV7-9 CASSMGTGGNYNEQFF TGTGCCAGCAGCATGGGGACAGGGGGCAATTACAATGAGCAGTTCTTC
TRBJ1-1 NA NA TRBV5-1 CASRLTTIMNTEAFF TGCGCCAGCAGGTTGACGACTATCATGAACACTGAAGCTTTCTTT
TRBJ1-5 NA NA TRBV5-1 CASSLQGNQPQHF TGCGCCAGCAGCTTACAGGGAAATCAGCCCCAGCATTTT
TRBJ2-7 TRBD2 few TRBV6-6 CASSYASGGSYEQYF TGTGCCAGCAGTTACGCCAGCGGGGGGTCCTACGAGCAGTACTTC
TRBJ1-5 NA few TRBV13 CASSFQRTAQPQHF TGTGCCAGCAGCTTCCAGCGAACGGCTCAGCCCCAGCATTTT
TRBJ2-2 NA NA TRBV11-2 CASSPGHLNTGELFF TGTGCCAGCAGCCCGGGACACCTGAACACCGGGGAGCTGTTTTTT
TRBJ2-2 NA NA TRBV28 CATCLTLLGTGELFF TGTGCCACCTGCCTAACGCTATTGGGGACCGGGGAGCTGTTTTTT
TRBJ2-1 NA NA TRBV28 CASSSPPGRNEQFF TGTGCCAGCAGTTCCCCACCGGGTAGGAATGAGCAGTTCTTC
TRBJ2-7 NA few TRBV14 CASSQEIGRLPSYEQYF TGTGCCAGCAGCCAAGAAATCGGCAGGCTACCCTCCTACGAGCAGTACTTC
TRBJ2-1 NA NA TRBV19 CASSIYPGPHNEQFF TGTGCCAGTAGTATTTATCCCGGGCCCCACAATGAGCAGTTCTTC
TRBJ1-1 NA NA TRBV5-4 CASSHSAMNTEAFF TGTGCCAGCAGCCACTCCGCTATGAACACTGAAGCTTTCTTT
TRBJ2-3 NA NA TRBV7-3 CASSLISPRDTQYF TGTGCCAGCAGCTTAATTTCTCCCAGAGATACGCAGTATTTT
TRBJ2-7 TRBD1 NA TRBV6-5 CASSYSVDRASYEQYF TGTGCCAGCAGTTACTCGGTGGACAGGGCTTCCTACGAGCAGTACTTC
TRBJ2-1 TRBD2 NA TRBV7-8 CASSRGLAGFLSSYNEQFF TGTGCCAGCAGCCGCGGTCTAGCGGGATTTTTAAGCTCCTACAATGAGCAGTTCTTC
TRBJ2-7 NA NA TRBV2 CASSDSPRDLIYEQYF TGTGCCAGCAGTGACAGTCCCCGGGACTTAATCTACGAGCAGTACTTC
TRBJ2-7 TRBD2 NA TRBV7-2 CASSLGLAGPYEQYF TGTGCCAGCAGCTTAGGACTAGCGGGACCCTACGAGCAGTACTTC
TRBJ2-7 NA few TRBV2 CASRKETYEQYF TGTGCCAGCAGGAAAGAGACCTACGAGCAGTACTTC
TRBJ2-7 NA few TRBV18 CASSPQDRPSYEQYF TGTGCCAGCTCACCTCAAGACAGGCCGTCCTACGAGCAGTACTTC
TRBJ2-5 TRBD2 NA TRBV14 CASSPLRSGRGETQYF TGTGCCAGCAGCCCCCTACGAAGCGGGAGGGGGGAGACCCAGTACTTC
TRBJ2-7 NA NA TRBV5-5 CASSPGPLGAYEQYF TGTGCCAGCAGTCCCGGGCCCCTGGGGGCCTACGAGCAGTACTTC